Listed here are 29 T cell receptor beta chains from one sample, sequenced in a study of T cells after yellow fever vaccination. TCRdb redid the calling of the 5' RACE reads with MiXCR, one entry per CDR3 protein. This sample has about 350,000 distinct CDR3 sequences, with around 12% found just once. The sequences come from CD4+ T cells sorted from PBMCs, collected 15 days after the yellow fever booster vaccination. All receptors derive from a man aged 18 to 29 who received the YFV17D yellow fever vaccine.

The chain combines TRBV4-1 with TRBJ2-2; 9 bases line up with TRBD1. The germline V gene has CDR1 MGHRA and CDR2 YSYEKL. J was trimmed by 7 bases and V by 3 bases; bases with no gene match: 6. The CDR3 runs 15 residues. The CDR3, as DNA: TGCGCCAGCAGCCAGGAACAGGGGGCGGTCGGGGAGCTGTTTTTT. This codes for CASSQEQGAVGELFF.

The V gene is TRBV11-2, the J gene TRBJ2-1, with TRBD2 identical over 8 bases. This CDR3 has 15 residues. Trimming at V came to 2 bases and at J to 6 bases, leaving 6 bases not matched to a gene. Germline loops: CDR1 SGHAT, CDR2 FQNNGV. CDR3 in amino acids: CASSLPWTSLNEQFF. The CDR3, as DNA: TGTGCCAGCAGCTTACCCTGGACTAGCCTCAATGAGCAGTTCTTC.

The rearrangement links TRBV12-3 or TRBV12-4 to TRBJ2-1; 11 bases agree with TRBD2. J gave up 3 bases and V 6 bases, and 4 bases lay outside the gene matches. This CDR3 region has 15 residues. The CDR3 nucleotides read TGTGCCAGCAGGCTGGGACTAGCGGACTACAATGAGCAGTTCTTC. Protein product: CASRLGLADYNEQFF.

This clonotype occurred a few times. V is TRBV24-1 and J is TRBJ2-1, with TRBD2 identical over 9 bases. This CDR3 contains 16 residues. Looked up from germline, CDR1 is KGHDR and CDR2 is SFDVKD. With 4 bases clipped from V and 0 bases from J, the junction kept 3 bases outside the gene matches. The DNA for the CDR3 is TGTGCCACCAGTGACAATAGCGGGAGCTCCTACAATGAGCAGTTCTTC. This codes for CATSDNSGSSYNEQFF.

The rearrangement links TRBV29-1 to TRBJ1-1, with D unresolved. Trimming took off 7 bases at V and 0 bases at J, with 12 bases between the two ends. CDR3 length equals 13 residues. Germline CDR1 and CDR2: SQVTM and ANQGSEA. Here the CDR3 reads CSGRPFMNTEAFF. DNA of the CDR3: TGCAGCGGCCGACCGTTCATGAACACTGAAGCTTTCTTT.

This clonotype appeared a few times. The V gene is TRBV29-1, the J gene TRBJ2-7, with D uncertain. The length of the CDR3 is 12 residues. Deletions cut 6 bases from V and 1 base from J, with 10 bases between. The germline V gene has CDR1 SQVTM and CDR2 ANQGSEA. Here the CDR3 reads CSVMTSSYEQYF. In DNA, the CDR3 is TGCAGCGTGATGACATCTTCCTACGAGCAGTACTTC.

This clonotype was recorded at least ten times. This chain joins TRBV11-2 and TRBJ2-2; 9 nucleotides agree with TRBD1. Germline loops: CDR1 SGHAT, CDR2 FQNNGV. V lost 3 bases and J lost 3; bases outside the gene matches: 14. The CDR3 totals 19 residues. The DNA for the CDR3 is TGTGCCAGCAGCTTTTCCATATACAGGGGGCGCGTGTACACCGGGGAGCTGTTTTTT. The encoded protein is CASSFSIYRGRVYTGELFF.

The genes are TRBV6-2 or TRBV6-3 and TRBJ2-7; no definite D call. Trimming shortened V by 7 bases and J by 4 bases, and 14 bases separated the two germline ends. Looked up from germline, CDR1 is MNHEY and CDR2 is SVGEGT. There are 13 residues in the CDR3. In nucleotides, the CDR3 is TGTGCCAGCAATACTTGGAGAAGGTACGAGCAGTACTTC. It codes for CASNTWRRYEQYF.

This clonotype was observed at least ten times. The V and J genes are TRBV25-1 and TRBJ1-6; D is uncertain. CDR3 length: 12 amino acids. CDR1 and CDR2 (germline): MGHDK, SYGVNS. V was pared by 0 bases and J by 6 bases, with 0 bases between. Written as DNA, the CDR3 is TGTGCCAGCAGTGAATATAATTCACCCCTCCACTTT. Translated: CASSEYNSPLHF.

This clonotype has ten or more counts. The chain combines TRBV9 with TRBJ1-4; no clear D gene. The ends were cut back, 4 bases at V and 2 bases at J, with 9 bases in the middle. Germline V gives CDR1 SGDLS, CDR2 YYNGEE. The CDR3 is 14 amino acids. As DNA, the CDR3 is TGTGCCAGCAGCAAATTAACCACTAATGAAAAACTGTTTTTT. Amino acid sequence: CASSKLTTNEKLFF.

This clonotype has only a few counts. The V and J genes are TRBV20-1 and TRBJ2-3; tentative D call: TRBD2 (5 bases). Trimming took 6 bases from V and 2 from J, leaving 15 bases between them. Germline V gene data show CDR1 as DFQATT and CDR2 as SNEGSKA (reference sequence). This CDR3 spans 14 amino acids. The CDR3 DNA reads as TGCAGTGCCCGCTCCACGGGGAACACAGATACGCAGTATTTT. Protein sequence: CSARSTGNTDTQYF.

This clonotype was seen a handful of times. V usage is TRBV19 and J usage is TRBJ1-5, with 9 positions matching TRBD1. This CDR3 is 13 amino acids long. J gave up 5 bases and V 5 bases, and 1 base lay outside the gene matches. Germline V gives CDR1 LNHDA, CDR2 SQIVND (reference sequence). CDR3 bases: TGTGCCAGTAGTGGGACAGGGTATCAGCCCCAGCATTTT. This codes for CASSGTGYQPQHF.

V and J are TRBV6-1 and TRBJ2-7, with D perhaps being TRBD1 or TRBD2 (5 bases each). The CDR3 is 13 amino acids. CDR1 is MNHNS and CDR2 is SASEGT in the germline V gene. V was clipped by 7 bases and J by 5 bases, with 15 bases between them. CDR3 amino acids: CASNTRQRNEQYF. For the CDR3, the DNA is TGTGCCAGCAATACCCGACAGCGGAACGAGCAGTACTTC.

In this sample, this clonotype turned up a few times. DNA of the CDR3: TGTGCCAGCAGTGACGGGACTAGCGGGGGAATAGATACGCAGTATTTT. It encodes CASSDGTSGGIDTQYF. The rearrangement joins TRBV2 to TRBJ2-3, with 14 bases that match TRBD2. Germline V lookup: CDR1 SNHLY, CDR2 FYNNEI. This CDR3 spans 16 amino acids. V lost 3 bases to trimming and J lost 5 bases; unmatched junction nucleotides: 4.

This clonotype was counted a few times. The rearrangement links TRBV7-9 to TRBJ1-4, with D unresolved. The V gene's germline CDR1 is SEHNR and CDR2 FQNEAQ (reference sequence). Deletions cut 5 bases from V and 5 bases from J, with 15 bases between. The CDR3 is 15 amino acids. The CDR3 DNA reads as TGTGCCAGCAGCCCGGGGTGGCCTTCAAATGAAAAACTGTTTTTT. Its translation: CASSPGWPSNEKLFF.

This clonotype was counted only a few times. V and J are TRBV11-2 and TRBJ1-2; possibly TRBD1 for D (5 bases). The CDR3 totals 15 residues. Germline V lookup: CDR1 SGHAT, CDR2 FQNNGV. The V gene lost 5 bases and the J gene lost 0 bases, with 13 bases spanning the gap. The chain's CDR3 is CASSPTWDSNYGYTF. The CDR3 DNA sequence: TGTGCCAGCAGCCCTACCTGGGACTCTAACTATGGCTACACCTTC.

V usage is TRBV23-1 and J usage is TRBJ2-5; 7 bases fit TRBD1. TRBV23-1 is noted as an ORF with a role that remains uncertain. The V gene end was trimmed by 5 bases and the J gene end by 1 base; junction bases not matched to a gene: 7. This CDR3 has 15 residues. In DNA, the CDR3 is TGCGCCAGCAGTTACGGACAGGCGTTCCAAGAGACCCAGTACTTC. This translates into CASSYGQAFQETQYF.

This clonotype was counted between two and nine times. This rearrangement joins TRBV7-2 to TRBJ1-5; D possibly corresponds to TRBD1 (5 bases). The V end lost 3 bases, the J end lost 6 bases, and 9 bases lay between the germline ends. In germline, CDR1 is SGHTA, CDR2 FQGNSA. CDR3 size: 13 residues. In DNA, the CDR3 is TGTGCCAGCAGCTTTCTTAGGGGTCAGCCCCAGCATTTT. Translating it yields CASSFLRGQPQHF.

The rearrangement links TRBV11-2 to TRBJ1-5; D is unclear. The CDR3 contains 13 residues. Deletions cut 3 bases from V and 4 bases from J, with 7 bases between. Germline V gene data show CDR1 as SGHAT and CDR2 as FQNNGV. The DNA for the CDR3 is TGTGCCAGCAGCTTTGCGGTGAATCAGCCCCAGCATTTT. Protein: CASSFAVNQPQHF.

This chain links TRBV10-2 with TRBJ2-7; D unresolved. The germline V gene has CDR1 WSHSY and CDR2 SAAADI. V was cut by 6 bases and J by 2 bases, with 14 bases left in between. This CDR3 spans 14 amino acids. The CDR3 here is CASSQDGLPYEQYV. CDR3 in DNA: TGCGCCAGCAGCCAAGACGGATTACCCTACGAGCAGTACGTC.

At least ten counts were recorded for this clonotype. The V and J genes are TRBV15 and TRBJ2-7; D may be TRBD1 (6 bases). The CDR3 has 15 amino acids. V was trimmed by 3 bases and J by 1 base, leaving 13 bases between them. Germline loops: CDR1 LNHNV, CDR2 YYDKDF (reference sequence). The CDR3 nucleotides read TGTGCCACCAGCAGGAGCCAGGGGCTATCCTACGAGCAGTACGTC. Encoded protein: CATSRSQGLSYEQYV.

This clonotype was picked up many times. V gene TRBV5-1 combines with J gene TRBJ2-7, with D tentatively TRBD1 or TRBD2 (6 bases each). V gave up 4 bases and J gave up 2 bases, with 16 bases separating them. The CDR3 consists of 15 residues. Germline V CDR1 and CDR2: SGHRS, YFSETQ. For the CDR3, the DNA is TGCGCCAGCAGCACGGGGGCGGGGATCCCCTACGAGCAGTACGTC. Protein product: CASSTGAGIPYEQYV.

This clonotype was recorded a few times. The V gene is TRBV28, the J gene TRBJ2-1, with 7 bases identical to TRBD2. V was pared by 10 bases and J by 7 bases, with 16 bases of the junction left unmatched. The length of the CDR3 is 15 residues. Germline loops: CDR1 MDHEN, CDR2 SYDVKM. The CDR3 loop is CANGPGGYNFNEQFF. The CDR3, as DNA: TGTGCCAACGGCCCGGGAGGCTATAATTTTAATGAGCAGTTCTTC.

This clonotype was counted a few times. The rearrangement uses TRBV5-1 and TRBJ2-5, with D perhaps TRBD1 or TRBD2 (5 bases each). The CDR3 runs 16 residues. Per germline, CDR1 SGHRS and CDR2 YFSETQ. Trimming pared 4 bases from V and 5 bases from J, leaving 21 bases between. The DNA for the CDR3 is TGCGCCAGCAGCCCGGGACCTTGGGGATCCGGCGAGACCCAGTACTTC. This codes for CASSPGPWGSGETQYF.

In DNA, the CDR3 is TGTGCCAGCAGCAATAGCAGGGTTGCAAACACCGGGGAGCTGTTTTTT. Protein product: CASSNSRVANTGELFF. V and J are TRBV7-2 and TRBJ2-2; a weak D match, TRBD1 (5 bases). Trimming took 5 bases from V and 2 from J, leaving 15 bases between them. The germline V gene encodes CDR1 SGHTA and CDR2 FQGNSA. The CDR3 covers 16 residues.

The rearrangement uses TRBV18 and TRBJ1-6; the D is unclear. Germline V gives CDR1 KGHSH, CDR2 LQKENI. The CDR3 covers 16 residues. Trimming pared 2 bases from V and 0 bases from J, leaving 8 bases between. This chain's CDR3 is CASSPETRSYNSPLHF. The CDR3 bases are TGTGCCAGCTCACCAGAAACTCGCTCCTATAATTCACCCCTCCACTTT.

This clonotype was counted between two and nine times. The chain links TRBV20-1 to TRBJ2-5; a possible D gene is TRBD1 (6 bases). Trimming cost V 0 bases and J 2 bases, with 16 bases left between them. CDR3 length: 16 residues. CDR1 and CDR2 from the germline V gene are DFQATT and SNEGSKA (reference sequence). The CDR3 nucleotides read TGCAGTGCTAGAGATCCCGGACAGTCTTCACAAGAGACCCAGTACTTC. Encoded protein: CSARDPGQSSQETQYF.

V gene TRBV18 combines with J gene TRBJ1-1; D uncertain. Per germline, CDR1 KGHSH and CDR2 LQKENI. Trimming stripped 6 bases from V and 8 bases from J, with 13 bases between. The CDR3 contains 12 residues. The CDR3 bases are TGTGCCAGCTCTCCGGGAGGCGAGGAAGCTTTCTTT. This sequence encodes CASSPGGEEAFF. The entire variable domain, with the rest obtained from reference TRBV18 and TRBJ1-1, is as follows: NAGVMQNPRHLVRRRGQEARLRCSPMKGHSHVYWYRQLPEEGLKFMVYLQKENIIDESGMPKERFSAEFPKEGPSILRIQQVVRGDSAAYFCASSPGGEEAFFGQGTRLTVV.

The chain has TRBV4-2 and TRBJ2-1, with 12 bases fitting TRBD2. This CDR3 has 18 amino acids. Trimming took 1 base from V and 2 from J; bases not matched to a gene: 6. CDR1 is LGHNA and CDR2 is YNFKEQ in the germline V gene. Written as DNA, the CDR3 is TGTGCCAGCAGCCAAGCCGGGACTAGCGGGTTCCCCTACAATGAGCAGTTCTTC. Amino acids: CASSQAGTSGFPYNEQFF.